One T cell receptor (beta chain) is described in this entry. This sample was included in a study of CD8 T cells in Susac syndrome. Reverse transcription used about 0.5 to 1 ug RNA and random hexamers. In TCRdb, the immunoSEQ multiplex PCR reads were re-called with MiXCR into one record per CDR3 protein. Found here are 200,000 or so distinct CDR3 sequences, roughly 95% of them singletons; the top ten hold around 0.09%. From germline, CDR1 is LGHDT and CDR2 YNNKEL (reference sequence). The CDR3 contains 13 residues. V was clipped by 6 bases and J by 0 bases, with 8 bases between them. Sequencing of TCR beta was performed on blood CD8+ T cells and on blood CD4+ T cells. Bulk CD8+ and CD4+ cells came from magnetic negative isolation; CD8+ TEMRA by FACS.

The rearrangement uses TRBV3-1 and TRBJ1-1; D uncertain. The source is a human donor with multiple sclerosis. The sequencing sample was made of CD4+ T cells from PBMCs. CDR3 region: CASRSEMNTEAFF. The CDR3 nucleotides are TGTGCCAGCAGATCAGAGATGAACACTGAAGCTTTCTTT.